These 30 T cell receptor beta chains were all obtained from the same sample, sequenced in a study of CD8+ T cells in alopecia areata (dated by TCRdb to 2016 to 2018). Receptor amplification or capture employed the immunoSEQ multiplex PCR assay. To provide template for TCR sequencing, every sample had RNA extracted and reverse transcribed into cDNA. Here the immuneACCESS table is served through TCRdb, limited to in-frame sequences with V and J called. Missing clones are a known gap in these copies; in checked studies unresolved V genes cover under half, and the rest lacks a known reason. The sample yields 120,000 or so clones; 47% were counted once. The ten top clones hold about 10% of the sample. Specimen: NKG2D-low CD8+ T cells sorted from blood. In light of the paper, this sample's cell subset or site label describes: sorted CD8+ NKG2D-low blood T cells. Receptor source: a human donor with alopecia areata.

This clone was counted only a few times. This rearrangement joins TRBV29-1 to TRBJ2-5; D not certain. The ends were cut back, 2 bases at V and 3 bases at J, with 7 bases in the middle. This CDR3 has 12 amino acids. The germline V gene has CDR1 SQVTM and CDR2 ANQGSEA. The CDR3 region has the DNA TGCAGCGTTGAACGGAATGAAGAGACCCAGTACTTC. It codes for CSVERNEETQYF.

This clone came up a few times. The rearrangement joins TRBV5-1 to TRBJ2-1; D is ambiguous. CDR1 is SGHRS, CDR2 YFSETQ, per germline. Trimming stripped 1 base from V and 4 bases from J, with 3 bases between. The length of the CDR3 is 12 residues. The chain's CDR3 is CASSLKYNEQFF. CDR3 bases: TGCGCCAGCAGCTTGAAGTACAATGAGCAGTTCTTC.

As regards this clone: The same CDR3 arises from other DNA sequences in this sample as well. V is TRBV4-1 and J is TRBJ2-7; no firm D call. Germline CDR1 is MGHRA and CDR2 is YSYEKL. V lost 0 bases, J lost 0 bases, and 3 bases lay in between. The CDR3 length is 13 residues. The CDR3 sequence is CASSQEGSYEQYF. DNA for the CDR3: TGCGCCAGCAGCCAAGAGGGCTCCTACGAGCAGTACTTC.

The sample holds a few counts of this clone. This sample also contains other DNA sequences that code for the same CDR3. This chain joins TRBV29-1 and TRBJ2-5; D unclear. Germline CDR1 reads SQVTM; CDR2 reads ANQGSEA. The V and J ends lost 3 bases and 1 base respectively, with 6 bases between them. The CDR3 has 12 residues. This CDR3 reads CSVEGVQETQYF. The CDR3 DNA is TGCAGCGTTGAGGGCGTCCAAGAGACCCAGTACTTC.

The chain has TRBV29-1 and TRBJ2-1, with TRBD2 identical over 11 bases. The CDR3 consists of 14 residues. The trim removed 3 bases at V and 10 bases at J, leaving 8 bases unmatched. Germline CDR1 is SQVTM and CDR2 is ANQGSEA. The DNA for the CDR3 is TGCAGCGTTGAGTCCCTAGCGGGGGGTCGGGAGCAGTTCTTC. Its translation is CSVESLAGGREQFF.

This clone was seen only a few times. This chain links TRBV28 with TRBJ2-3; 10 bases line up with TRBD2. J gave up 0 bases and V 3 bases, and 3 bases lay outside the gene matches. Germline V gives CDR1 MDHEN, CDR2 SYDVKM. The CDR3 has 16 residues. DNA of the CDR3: TGTGCCAGCAGTTTCCCTAGCGGGGGTAGCACAGATACGCAGTATTTT. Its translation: CASSFPSGGSTDTQYF.

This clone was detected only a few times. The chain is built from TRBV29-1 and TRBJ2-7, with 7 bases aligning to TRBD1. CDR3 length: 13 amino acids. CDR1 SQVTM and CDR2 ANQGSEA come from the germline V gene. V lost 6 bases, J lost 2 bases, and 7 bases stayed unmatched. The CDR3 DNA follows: TGCAGCGTCGAACGGGACAGTACCTACGAGCAGTACTTC. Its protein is CSVERDSTYEQYF.

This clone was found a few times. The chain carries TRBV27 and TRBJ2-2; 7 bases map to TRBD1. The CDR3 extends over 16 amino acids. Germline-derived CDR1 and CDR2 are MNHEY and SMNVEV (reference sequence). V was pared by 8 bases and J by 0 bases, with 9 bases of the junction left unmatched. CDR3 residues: CASGQTTGANTGELFF. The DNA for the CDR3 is TGTGCCAGCGGGCAAACTACAGGGGCGAACACCGGGGAGCTGTTTTTT.

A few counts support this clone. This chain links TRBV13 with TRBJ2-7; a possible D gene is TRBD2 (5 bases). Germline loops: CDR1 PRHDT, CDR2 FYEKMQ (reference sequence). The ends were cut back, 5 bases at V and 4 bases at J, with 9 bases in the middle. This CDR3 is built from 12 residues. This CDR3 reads CASSRGGYEQYF. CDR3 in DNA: TGTGCCAGCAGCCGGGGTGGGTACGAGCAGTACTTC.

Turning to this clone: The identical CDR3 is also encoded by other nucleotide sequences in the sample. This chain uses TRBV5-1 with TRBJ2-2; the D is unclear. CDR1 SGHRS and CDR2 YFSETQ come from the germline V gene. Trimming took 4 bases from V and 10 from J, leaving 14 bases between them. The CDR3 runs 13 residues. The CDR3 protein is CASSILGSEELFF. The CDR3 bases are TGCGCCAGCAGCATACTGGGGTCTGAGGAGCTGTTTTTT.

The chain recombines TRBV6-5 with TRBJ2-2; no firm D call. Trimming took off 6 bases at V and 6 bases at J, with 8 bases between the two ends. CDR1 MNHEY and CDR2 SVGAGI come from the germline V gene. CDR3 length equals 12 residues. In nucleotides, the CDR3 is TGTGCCAGCAGCCCCGTTTCCGGGGAGCTGTTTTTT. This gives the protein CASSPVSGELFF.

CDR3 in DNA: TGTGCCAGCAGTGCCAACGCGAACACTGAAGCTTTCTTT. Its translation: CASSANANTEAFF. V usage is TRBV6-5 and J usage is TRBJ1-1; D is unresolved. The V and J ends lost 5 bases and 1 base respectively, with 8 bases between them. Germline V gives CDR1 MNHEY, CDR2 SVGAGI. This CDR3 contains 13 residues.

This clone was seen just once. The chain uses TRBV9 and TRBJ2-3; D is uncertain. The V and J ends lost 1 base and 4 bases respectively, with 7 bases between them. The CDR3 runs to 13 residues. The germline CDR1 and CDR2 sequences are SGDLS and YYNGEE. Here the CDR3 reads CASSVSSADTQYF. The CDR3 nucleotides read TGTGCCAGCAGCGTATCTAGTGCAGATACGCAGTATTTT.

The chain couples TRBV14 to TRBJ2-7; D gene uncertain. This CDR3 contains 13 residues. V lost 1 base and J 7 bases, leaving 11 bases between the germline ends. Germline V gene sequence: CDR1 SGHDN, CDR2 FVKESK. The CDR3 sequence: CASSQGRNWEQYF. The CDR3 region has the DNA TGTGCCAGCAGCCAAGGACGGAATTGGGAGCAGTACTTC.

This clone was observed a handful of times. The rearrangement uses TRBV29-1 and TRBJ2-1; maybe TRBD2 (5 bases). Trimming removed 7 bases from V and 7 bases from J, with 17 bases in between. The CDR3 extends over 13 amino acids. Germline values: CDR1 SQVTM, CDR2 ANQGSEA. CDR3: CSARVNPGNEQFF. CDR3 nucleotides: TGCAGCGCCCGGGTAAACCCGGGGAATGAGCAGTTCTTC.

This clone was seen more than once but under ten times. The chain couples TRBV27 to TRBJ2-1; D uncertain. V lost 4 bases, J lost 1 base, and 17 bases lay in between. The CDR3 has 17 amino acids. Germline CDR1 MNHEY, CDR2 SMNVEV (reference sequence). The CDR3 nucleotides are TGTGCCAGCAGTTCCGGCGGTGGGTATCAGTCCTACAATGAGCAGTTCTTC. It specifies CASSSGGGYQSYNEQFF.

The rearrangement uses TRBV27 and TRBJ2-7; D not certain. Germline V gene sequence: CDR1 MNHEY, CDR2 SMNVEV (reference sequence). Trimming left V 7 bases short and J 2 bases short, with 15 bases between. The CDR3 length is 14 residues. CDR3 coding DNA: TGTGCCAGCATCGACATTCACCAAACCTACGAGCAGTACTTC. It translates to CASIDIHQTYEQYF.

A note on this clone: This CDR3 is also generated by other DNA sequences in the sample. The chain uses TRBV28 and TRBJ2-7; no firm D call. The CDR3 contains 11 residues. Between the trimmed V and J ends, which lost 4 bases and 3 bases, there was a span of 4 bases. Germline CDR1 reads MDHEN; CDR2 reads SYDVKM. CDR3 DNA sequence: TGTGCCAGCAGTTACAGCTACGAGCAGTACTTC. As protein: CASSYSYEQYF.

This CDR3 reads CATGDNYGYTF. CDR3 coding DNA: TGTGCCACCGGAGATAACTATGGCTACACCTTC. The genes are TRBV27 and TRBJ1-2; D remains ambiguous. V was trimmed by 10 bases and J by 1 base, leaving 7 bases between them. The CDR3 length is 11 residues. Germline V gene data show CDR1 as MNHEY and CDR2 as SMNVEV (reference sequence).

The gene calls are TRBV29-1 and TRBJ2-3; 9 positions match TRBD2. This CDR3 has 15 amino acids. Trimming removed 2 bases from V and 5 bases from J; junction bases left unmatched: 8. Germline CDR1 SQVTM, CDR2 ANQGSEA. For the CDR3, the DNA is TGCAGCGTTGAATATGTAGCGGGGGAGGAAGATACGCAGTATTTT. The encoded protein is CSVEYVAGEEDTQYF.

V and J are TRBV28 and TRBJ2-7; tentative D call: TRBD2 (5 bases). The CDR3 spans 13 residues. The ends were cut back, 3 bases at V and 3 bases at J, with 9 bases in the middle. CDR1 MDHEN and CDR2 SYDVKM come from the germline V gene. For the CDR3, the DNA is TGTGCCAGCAGTTTCGGGGTGAACTACGAGCAGTACTTC. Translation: CASSFGVNYEQYF.

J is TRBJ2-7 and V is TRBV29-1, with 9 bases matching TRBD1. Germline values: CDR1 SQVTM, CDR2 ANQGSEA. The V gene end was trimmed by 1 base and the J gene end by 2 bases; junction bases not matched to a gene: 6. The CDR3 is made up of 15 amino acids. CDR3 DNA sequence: TGCAGCGTTGAAGGACCGGGACAGGGTGCCTACGAGCAGTACTTC. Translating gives CSVEGPGQGAYEQYF.

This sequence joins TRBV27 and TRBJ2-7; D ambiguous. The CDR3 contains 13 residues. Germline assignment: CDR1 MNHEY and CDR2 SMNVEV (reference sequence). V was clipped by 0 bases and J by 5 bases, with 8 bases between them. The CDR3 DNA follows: TGTGCCAGCAGTTTATCGAGTGGGGACGAGCAGTACTTC. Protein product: CASSLSSGDEQYF.

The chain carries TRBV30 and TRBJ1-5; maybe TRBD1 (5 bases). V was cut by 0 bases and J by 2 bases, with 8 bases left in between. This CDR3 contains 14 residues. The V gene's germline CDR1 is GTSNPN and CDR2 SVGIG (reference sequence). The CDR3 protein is CAWSVRGGNQPQHF. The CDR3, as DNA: TGTGCCTGGAGTGTACGAGGGGGCAATCAGCCCCAGCATTTT.

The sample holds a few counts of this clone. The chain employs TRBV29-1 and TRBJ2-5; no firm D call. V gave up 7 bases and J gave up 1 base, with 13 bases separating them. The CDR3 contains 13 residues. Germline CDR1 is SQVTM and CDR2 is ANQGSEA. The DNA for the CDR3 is TGCAGCGCGACAATCTACAGCCAAGAGACCCAGTACTTC. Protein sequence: CSATIYSQETQYF. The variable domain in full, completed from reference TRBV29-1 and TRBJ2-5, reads SAVISQKPSRDICQRGTSLTIQCQVDSQVTMMFWYRQQPGQSLTLIATANQGSEATYESGFVIDKFPISRPNLTFSTLTVSNMSPEDSSIYLCSATIYSQETQYFGPGTRLLVL.

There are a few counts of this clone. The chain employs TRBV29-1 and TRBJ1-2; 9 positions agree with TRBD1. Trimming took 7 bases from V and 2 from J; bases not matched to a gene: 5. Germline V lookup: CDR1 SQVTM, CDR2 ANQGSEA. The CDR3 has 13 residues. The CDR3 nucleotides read TGCAGCGCCCCCGGGACAGGGAACTATGGCTACACCTTC. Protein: CSAPGTGNYGYTF.

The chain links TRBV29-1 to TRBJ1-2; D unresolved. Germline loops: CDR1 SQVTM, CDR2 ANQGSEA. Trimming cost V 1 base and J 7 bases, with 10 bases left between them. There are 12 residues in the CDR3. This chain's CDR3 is CSVEGDDSGYTF. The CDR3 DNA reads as TGCAGCGTTGAAGGGGATGATTCTGGCTACACCTTC.

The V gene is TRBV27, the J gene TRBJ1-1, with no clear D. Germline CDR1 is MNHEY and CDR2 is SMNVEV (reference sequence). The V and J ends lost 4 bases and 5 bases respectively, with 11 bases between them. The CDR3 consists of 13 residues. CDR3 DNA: TGTGCCAGCAGTTCCCAGGAGGGAACTGAAGCTTTCTTT. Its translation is CASSSQEGTEAFF.

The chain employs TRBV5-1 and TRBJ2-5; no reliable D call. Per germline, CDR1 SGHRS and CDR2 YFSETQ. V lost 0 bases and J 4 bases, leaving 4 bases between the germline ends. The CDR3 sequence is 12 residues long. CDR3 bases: TGCGCCAGCAGCTTGGATAGAGAGACCCAGTACTTC. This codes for CASSLDRETQYF.

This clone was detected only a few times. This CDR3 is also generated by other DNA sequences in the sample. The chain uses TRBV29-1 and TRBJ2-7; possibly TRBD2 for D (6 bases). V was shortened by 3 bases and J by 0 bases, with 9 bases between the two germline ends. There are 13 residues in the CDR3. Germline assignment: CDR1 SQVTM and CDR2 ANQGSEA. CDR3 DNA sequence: TGCAGCGTTGAGGGGCGGGACTCCTACGAGCAGTACTTC. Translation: CSVEGRDSYEQYF.